Listed below are T cell receptor beta chains from one sample, sequenced in a study of blood T cell repertoires in COVID-19. Measured with immunoSEQ multiplex PCR; TCRdb has only the in-frame clones, and not every one. The sample holds 60,000 to 70,000 clones, 80% to 90% seen once. Sequenced material: peripheral blood. Receptor source: a woman aged 60-70 years with COVID-19, enrolled during active disease. The CDR3 runs from the conserved cysteine through the conserved F or W. The order of the fields is V gene, D gene, clone size, J gene, CDR3 DNA, CDR3 protein. A D gene is named only where the DNA matches it firmly. The size field is filled for only some rows; it gives once, few, many or a size class.

>TRBV6-2/TRBV6-3|TRBD1|.|TRBJ1-5
TGTGCCAGCAGTCGGGACAGGGATTATCAGCCCCAGCATTTT
CASSRDRDYQPQHF
>TRBV6-1|.|.|TRBJ1-2
TGTGCCAGCAGTGAAGGTGGGTCAGCGGGGCAAGGTGGCTACACCTTC
CASSEGGSAGQGGYTF
>TRBV9|TRBD1|.|TRBJ1-2
TGTGCCAGCAGCGAACGAGGGACAGGGGACTTTGGACGCTACACCTTC
CASSERGTGDFGRYTF
>TRBV13|TRBD2|.|TRBJ2-3
TGTGCCAGCAGCATAAGCTCTAGCGGGAGGCGCCCAGATACGCAGTATTTT
CASSISSSGRRPDTQYF
>TRBV11-3|.|.|TRBJ1-1
TGTGCCAGCAGCCCCAGAGGGAACACTGAAGCTTTCTTT
CASSPRGNTEAFF
>TRBV3-1/TRBV3-2|TRBD2|.|TRBJ2-5
TGTGCCAGCAGCCCACCCGGGGGGAACCCAGAGACCCAGTACTTC
CASSPPGGNPETQYF
>TRBV6-5|TRBD1|.|TRBJ1-5
TGTGCCAGCAGTCGGGGACAGGGGGTTAATCAGCCCCAGCATTTT
CASSRGQGVNQPQHF
>TRBV7-9|TRBD2|.|TRBJ2-3
TGTGCCAGCAGCTTAACTAGCGGGACCCGGGGTACGCAGTATTTT
CASSLTSGTRGTQYF
>TRBV6-5|TRBD1|.|TRBJ1-2
TGTGCCAGCAGGGATGGGACAGAAAGGGGTGGCTACACCTTC
CASRDGTERGGYTF
>TRBV28|TRBD1|.|TRBJ1-3
TGTGCCAGCAGTGGACAGGGGAACACCATATATTTT
CASSGQGNTIYF
>TRBV13|.|.|TRBJ2-1
TGTGCCAGCAGCTTAGTAGTCACTAAGGATGAGCAGTTCTTC
CASSLVVTKDEQFF
>TRBV15|.|.|TRBJ1-5
TGTGCCACCAGCGCGGCGTTCAATCAGCCCCAGCATTTT
CATSAAFNQPQHF
>TRBV18|.|.|TRBJ2-3
TGTGCCAGCTCACCCCTCATAGCGACAGATACGCAGTATTTT
CASSPLIATDTQYF
>TRBV24-1|TRBD1|.|TRBJ2-7
TGTGCCACCAGTGATCAGGGGGCCTACGAGCAGTACTTC
CATSDQGAYEQYF
>TRBV19|.|.|TRBJ2-7
TGTGCCAGTAGTATTAAGCCGAACGAGCAGTACTTC
CASSIKPNEQYF
>TRBV6-5|TRBD1|.|TRBJ2-1
TGTGCCAGCAGTATACAGGGGAACTCCTACAATGAGCAGTTCTTC
CASSIQGNSYNEQFF
>TRBV7-2|.|once|TRBJ1-1
TGTGCCAGCAAAGCTCTGGCGGCCACTGAAGCTTTCTTT
CASKALAATEAFF
>TRBV4-1|TRBD1|.|TRBJ1-6
TGCGCCAGCAGCCATTCCGGGACAGAGAATTCACCCCTCCACTTT
CASSHSGTENSPLHF
>TRBV6-5|.|.|TRBJ2-5
TGTGCCAGCAGGCCGGCACAGATACAAGAGACCCAGTACTTC
CASRPAQIQETQYF
>TRBV4-1|.|once|TRBJ2-7
TGCGCCAGCAGCCAAAGCGGCCACGAGCAGTACTTC
CASSQSGHEQYF
>TRBV11-2|.|once|TRBJ1-4
TGTGCCAGCAGCTTAGATTTGGGCAGGGAACTGTTTTTT
CASSLDLGRELFF
>TRBV3-1/TRBV3-2|.|.|TRBJ1-2
TGTGCCAGCAGGCGCGCGTCCAACTATGGCTACACCTTC
CASRRASNYGYTF
>TRBV2|.|.|TRBJ2-2
TGTGCCAGCAGAGCCTCCTCCCAAACCGGGGAGCTGTTTTTT
CASRASSQTGELFF
>TRBV6-1|.|.|TRBJ1-5
TGTGCCAGCAGTGAAAATTGGGGGACAAATCAGCCCCAGCATTTT
CASSENWGTNQPQHF
>TRBV29-1|TRBD1|.|TRBJ1-5
TGCAGCGTTGGGACAGGGGGCCATAATCAGCCCCAGCATTTT
CSVGTGGHNQPQHF
>TRBV2|.|few|TRBJ1-2
TGTGCCAGCAGTGAAGACAGGGAGGGGGGCTACACCTTC
CASSEDREGGYTF
>TRBV28|TRBD1|.|TRBJ2-1
TGTGCCAGCAGCCACAGGGGCCGCTCCTACAATGAGCAGTTCTTC
CASSHRGRSYNEQFF
>TRBV5-4|.|.|TRBJ2-7
TGTGCCAGCAGCTTGGTGGCCGGAGGAGGCCTAGAGTACTTC
CASSLVAGGGLEYF
>TRBV6-6|.|once|TRBJ1-6
TGTGCCAGCAGGCCCGGGTCTTATAATTCACCCCTCCACTTT
CASRPGSYNSPLHF
>TRBV7-2|TRBD1|.|TRBJ1-2
TGTGCCAGCAGCTTCGACAGGGAAGGTGGCTACACCTTC
CASSFDREGGYTF
>TRBV12-3/TRBV12-4|.|.|TRBJ1-3
TGTGCCAGCAGCCCAGGCTCTGGAAACACCATATATTTT
CASSPGSGNTIYF
>TRBV10-3|TRBD1|.|TRBJ2-2
TGTGCCACCCAGGGGGCCCAAACGCAGGAAGGAGGGGAGCTGTTTTTT
CATQGAQTQEGGELFF
>TRBV7-8|.|.|TRBJ1-4
TGTGCCAGCAGCTTAGCAACGGGAGGGCTTCATGAAAAACTGTTTTTT
CASSLATGGLHEKLFF
>TRBV7-9|TRBD1|.|TRBJ1-1
TGTGCCAGCAGCTTAGGCGACAGGGACGCTTTCTTT
CASSLGDRDAFF
>TRBV4-2|.|.|TRBJ2-1
TGTGCCAGCAGCCAAGAACCTAGCCCAGACAATGAGCAGTTCTTC
CASSQEPSPDNEQFF
>TRBV28|TRBD2|.|TRBJ2-2
TGTGCCAGCAGTTTTTCGCCGAGGACTAGCGGGAGGGCCCGCGTTTCGAACACCGCCGGGGAGCTGTTTTTT
CASSFSPRTSGRARVSNTAGELFF
>TRBV27|.|.|TRBJ2-7
TGTGCCAGCAGTGAGGCGGGGCCCTACGAGCAGTACTTC
CASSEAGPYEQYF
>TRBV2|TRBD1|.|TRBJ1-2
TGTGCCAGCAGTGTTCTCAAAGGAGGGGGCCCCTATGGCTACACCTTC
CASSVLKGGGPYGYTF